This is a list of T cell receptor beta chains from one sample in a study of cytotoxic CD8 clonotypes in ibrutinib-treated CLL. Some clones are missing from TCRdb's copy, which holds only in-frame ones; the method was immunoSEQ multiplex PCR. In the table there are about 15,000 clones, roughly two thirds of which are singletons. Specimen: PBMCs, collected before ibrutinib treatment. These receptors were taken from a human donor with chronic lymphocytic leukemia. CDR3s include the opening cysteine and the closing phenylalanine or tryptophan. The D gene is left open where the match is weak. Expanded clones get a size class; other rows say once, few or many, or leave the size out.

NA TRBJ2-2 TRBV6-6 once TGTGCCAGCAGATCAAACGCGAACACCGGGGAGCTGTTTTTT CASRSNANTGELFF
TRBD2 TRBJ2-3 TRBV4-1 NA TGCGCCAGCAGCCAAGGTAGTTTACTAGCGAGCACAGATACGCAGTATTTT CASSQGSLLASTDTQYF
NA TRBJ2-1 TRBV30 NA TGTGCCTGGAGGAAGCTGGGCAATGAGCAGTTCTTC CAWRKLGNEQFF
NA TRBJ1-5 TRBV19 NA TGTGCCAGTAGTATAGAATCTGGGTTCGGCAATCAGCCCCAGCATTTT CASSIESGFGNQPQHF
TRBD1 TRBJ2-1 TRBV7-2 NA TGTGCCAGCAGCTTAGCGCAGGGGGTAGGGGAGCAGTTCTTC CASSLAQGVGEQFF
NA TRBJ2-3 TRBV30 NA TGTGCCTGGAGTCCACACCAGACCGGGAATACGCAGTATTTT CAWSPHQTGNTQYF
NA TRBJ2-1 TRBV28 NA TGTGCCAGCAGTTTAGGGGGGCCCTACAATGAGCAGTTCTTC CASSLGGPYNEQFF
NA TRBJ1-5 TRBV19 few TGTGCCAGTAGTTCGACCCGGACAGCCAATCAGCCCCAGCATTTT CASSSTRTANQPQHF
NA TRBJ2-1 TRBV6-5 once TGTGCCAGCTGGGTACACGACACGGGTGAGCAGTTCTTC CASWVHDTGEQFF
NA TRBJ2-7 TRBV28 NA TGTGCCAGCAGTTGGGGAAGCTCAATCCTCTCCTACGAGCAGTACTTC CASSWGSSILSYEQYF
TRBD1 TRBJ2-2 TRBV5-1 NA TGCGCCAGCAGTGGACAGGGTCATGTCATCGGGGAGCTGTTTTTT CASSGQGHVIGELFF
NA TRBJ2-2 TRBV28 NA TGTGCCAGCTGGGACAAATATAACACCGGGGAGCTGTTTTTT CASWDKYNTGELFF
NA TRBJ1-5 TRBV19 few TGTGCCAGTAGTGAACAGGGATCACAGAATCAGCCCCAGCATTTT CASSEQGSQNQPQHF
NA TRBJ2-3 TRBV5-1 few TGCGCCAGCAGCCGTGGGGGTGATAGAACAGATACGCAGTATTTT CASSRGGDRTDTQYF
NA TRBJ1-1 TRBV2 NA TGTGCCAGCTTTCCGAACACTGAAGCTTTCTTT CASFPNTEAFF
TRBD2 TRBJ2-1 TRBV19 NA TGTGCCAGTACCCCAACACGACTAGCGGGGGGATCCTACAATGAGCAGTTCTTC CASTPTRLAGGSYNEQFF
TRBD2 TRBJ2-7 TRBV28 NA TGTGCCACGCTAGCGGGGCCCTACGAGCAGTACTTC CATLAGPYEQYF
NA TRBJ1-1 TRBV7-8 NA TGTGCCAGCAGCCCAATCGCCCCGGAAGCTTTCTTT CASSPIAPEAFF
NA TRBJ2-3 TRBV5-1 NA TGCGCCAGCAGGGAGGGAGGCGCAGATACGCAGTATTTT CASREGGADTQYF
NA TRBJ2-5 TRBV6-5 NA TGTGCCAGCAGCCAAAGAGAGACCCAGTACTTC CASSQRETQYF
TRBD1 TRBJ1-2 TRBV29-1 few TGCAGCACATTGGACAGGAATAACTATGGCTACACCTTC CSTLDRNNYGYTF
NA TRBJ1-1 TRBV7-6 once TGTGCCAGCAGCTTAGACAGGAACACTGAAGCTTTCTTT CASSLDRNTEAFF
NA TRBJ2-3 TRBV4-1 NA TGCGCCAGCAGCCAAGATCCAGGGAGTTCGTCCCTCCCTAGCACAGATACGCAGTATTTT CASSQDPGSSSLPSTDTQYF
NA TRBJ2-5 TRBV7-2 NA TGTGCCAGCAGCTTAGGTGGGGGCGCGGAGACCCAGTACTTC CASSLGGGAETQYF
NA TRBJ1-4 TRBV2 few TGTGCCAGCAGTCCAACAGGGTTTAATGAAAAACTGTTTTTT CASSPTGFNEKLFF
NA TRBJ1-5 TRBV28 NA TGTGCCAGCACCACTTTCCAAGCGGTGGACAGAATCAATCAGCCCCAGCATTTT CASTTFQAVDRINQPQHF
NA TRBJ2-5 TRBV19 NA TGTGCCAGTAGTGCGTCCTCCGGGGAGACCCAGTACTTC CASSASSGETQYF
NA TRBJ1-2 TRBV6-1 once TGTGCCAGCAGGACAGGCTATGGCTACACCTTC CASRTGYGYTF
NA TRBJ2-6 TRBV2 once TGTGCCAGCACCCGACTGGTCTCTGGGGCCAACGTCCTGACTTTC CASTRLVSGANVLTF
TRBD1 TRBJ2-6 TRBV7-6 NA TGTGCCAGCAGCCTTACCCCAGGGGGCCCTGGGGCCAACGTCCTGACTTTC CASSLTPGGPGANVLTF